The rows below give T cell receptor beta chains drawn from one sample of a study of cytomegalovirus exposure and HLA in healthy donors. TCRdb's copy holds only in-frame clones and misses some; the assay was immunoSEQ multiplex PCR. The table has about 170,000 clones, 55% to 65% seen once. The specimen was PBMCs. The origin of the receptors is a man aged 35 to 55 in good health and CMV-seronegative. CDR3s leave out the opening cysteine and the closing phenylalanine or tryptophan. The order of the fields is J gene, V gene, CDR3 protein.

j_call: TRBJ1-5; v_call: TRBV6-6; cdr3_aa: ASRGTGLWQPQH
j_call: TRBJ1-2; v_call: TRBV5-4; cdr3_aa: ASSLGGLWYGYT
j_call: TRBJ2-5; v_call: TRBV5-1; cdr3_aa: ASSLIAGMQETQY
j_call: TRBJ1-5; v_call: TRBV10-3; cdr3_aa: AISDGDRAGTWGNQPQH
j_call: TRBJ1-1; v_call: TRBV7-3; cdr3_aa: ASSLTRGETEAF
j_call: TRBJ1-4; v_call: TRBV2; cdr3_aa: ASSEDRHSEKLF
j_call: TRBJ1-4; v_call: TRBV5-1; cdr3_aa: ASSPYLDSDEKLF
j_call: TRBJ1-1; v_call: TRBV14; cdr3_aa: ASSQTKWPRTVETEAF
j_call: TRBJ1-1; v_call: TRBV29-1; cdr3_aa: SVAVGGGAF
j_call: TRBJ2-1; v_call: TRBV5-1; cdr3_aa: ASSLEGQGVNNEQF
j_call: TRBJ2-6; v_call: TRBV10-3; cdr3_aa: AIGDRYSGANVLT
j_call: TRBJ1-1; v_call: TRBV5-8; cdr3_aa: ASRLGTGNTEAF
j_call: TRBJ2-1; v_call: TRBV19; cdr3_aa: ASSIGGTGEQF
j_call: TRBJ2-2; v_call: TRBV11-2; cdr3_aa: ASSLDGLVGELF
j_call: TRBJ2-7; v_call: TRBV30; cdr3_aa: AWRDRGNSYEQY
j_call: TRBJ2-7; v_call: TRBV4-3; cdr3_aa: ASSPGTSGYEQY
j_call: TRBJ2-7; v_call: TRBV7-2; cdr3_aa: ASTKQQGPYEQY
j_call: TRBJ2-3; v_call: TRBV11-1; cdr3_aa: ASSQSGGADTQY
j_call: TRBJ2-1; v_call: TRBV7-3; cdr3_aa: ASSLTSGGSYNEQF
j_call: TRBJ1-2; v_call: TRBV29-1; cdr3_aa: SVEDKSTGAGYGYT
j_call: TRBJ2-7; v_call: TRBV11-2; cdr3_aa: ASSSLAGHAYEQY
j_call: TRBJ1-5; v_call: TRBV19; cdr3_aa: ASSMDWTAHQPQH
j_call: TRBJ1-1; v_call: TRBV7-3; cdr3_aa: ASSLKAGNTEAF
j_call: TRBJ1-1; v_call: TRBV30; cdr3_aa: AWTRGGQGATEAF
j_call: TRBJ2-5; v_call: TRBV6-6; cdr3_aa: ASRATTAQY
j_call: TRBJ1-6; v_call: TRBV23-1; cdr3_aa: ASSQMAKSPLH
j_call: TRBJ1-1; v_call: TRBV6-1; cdr3_aa: ASAGIPNTEAF
j_call: TRBJ2-7; v_call: TRBV5-1; cdr3_aa: ASSYYLTGSAYEQY
j_call: TRBJ2-5; v_call: TRBV7-9; cdr3_aa: ASSLNAGQETQY
j_call: TRBJ2-2; v_call: TRBV7-8; cdr3_aa: ASSPVRAETGELF
j_call: TRBJ2-7; v_call: TRBV2; cdr3_aa: ASNEGTAREQY
j_call: TRBJ1-3; v_call: TRBV7-8; cdr3_aa: ASRNGVEGNTIY
j_call: TRBJ2-7; v_call: TRBV5-1; cdr3_aa: ASSTGTGGAYEQY
j_call: TRBJ1-5; v_call: TRBV5-5; cdr3_aa: ASSPWDRLNQPQH
j_call: TRBJ2-7; v_call: TRBV19; cdr3_aa: ASSMTGASYEQY
j_call: TRBJ1-1; v_call: TRBV2; cdr3_aa: ASSESLGWGDTEAF
j_call: TRBJ1-5; v_call: TRBV5-4; cdr3_aa: ASSQAPGVNQPQH
j_call: TRBJ1-3; v_call: TRBV29-1; cdr3_aa: SVRGQGGNTIY
j_call: TRBJ1-5; v_call: TRBV21-1; cdr3_aa: ASSKTRGQPQH
j_call: -; v_call: TRBV9; cdr3_aa: ASSVAGGPYEQY
j_call: TRBJ2-7; v_call: TRBV14; cdr3_aa: ASSHLGTSGAYEQY
j_call: TRBJ1-5; v_call: TRBV19; cdr3_aa: ASSIGPLGRNQPQH
j_call: TRBJ2-1; v_call: TRBV4-1; cdr3_aa: ASSLSTSGTYNEQF
j_call: TRBJ1-1; v_call: TRBV7-9; cdr3_aa: ASSLYGTVNTEAF
j_call: TRBJ1-1; v_call: TRBV5-4; cdr3_aa: ASSLARQAGTEAF
j_call: TRBJ2-2; v_call: TRBV6-1; cdr3_aa: ASTLDRYNTGELF
j_call: TRBJ1-5; v_call: TRBV2; cdr3_aa: ASAFARDLNQPQH
j_call: TRBJ1-1; v_call: TRBV7-9; cdr3_aa: ASSQLTEAF
j_call: TRBJ1-6; v_call: TRBV5-1; cdr3_aa: ASSLEAGSNSPLH
j_call: TRBJ2-5; v_call: TRBV30; cdr3_aa: AWSPTGPVQTQY
j_call: TRBJ2-7; v_call: TRBV7-3; cdr3_aa: ASSLGASGNHEQY
j_call: TRBJ1-2; v_call: TRBV6-5; cdr3_aa: ASRTGNYGYT
j_call: TRBJ2-3; v_call: TRBV4-1; cdr3_aa: ASSQEQGSTQY
j_call: TRBJ2-7; v_call: TRBV27; cdr3_aa: ASSLLRGYEQY
j_call: TRBJ2-7; v_call: TRBV6-5; cdr3_aa: ASSSLQGYEQY